The 21 T cell receptor beta chains reported below all come from one sample, sequenced in a study of cytomegalovirus exposure and HLA in healthy donors. PCR primers comprised 60 Vbeta and 13 Jbeta primers. Sequenced by immunoSEQ multiplex PCR; TCRdb stores in-frame clones only, minus some. This repertoire comprises roughly 110,000 clones; its ten largest clones make up roughly 3.7%. The sequencing input was PBMCs. The receptors here all came from a man aged 25-45 years in good health and CMV-seronegative.

The V gene is TRBV5-6, the J gene TRBJ2-3; the match to TRBD1 covers 8 bases. Germline V gene data show CDR1 as SGHDT and CDR2 as YYEEEE. V lost 0 bases and J lost 1; bases outside the gene matches: 4. The length of the CDR3 is 16 residues. CDR3 coding DNA: TGTGCCAGCAGCTTGGGCCAGGGGGCCGGCACAGATACGCAGTATTTT. This translates into CASSLGQGAGTDTQYF. Drawing the rest from reference TRBV5-6 and TRBJ2-3, the complete variable domain is DAGVTQSPTHLIKTRGQQVTLRCSPKSGHDTVSWYQQALGQGPQFIFQYYEEEERQRGNFPDRFSGHQFPNYSSELNVNALLLGDSALYLCASSLGQGAGTDTQYFGPGTRLTVL.

The chain is built from TRBV4-1 and TRBJ1-1; TRBD1 might be the D (5 bases). The germline V and J ends were trimmed by 0 bases and 11 bases, with 16 bases remaining between them. From germline, CDR1 is MGHRA and CDR2 YSYEKL. The CDR3 has 14 amino acids. CDR3 loop: CASSQERAGDFAFF. CDR3 sequence (DNA): TGCGCCAGCAGCCAAGAAAGGGCGGGGGATTTCGCTTTCTTT.

J is TRBJ1-2 and V is TRBV14, with 7 nucleotides matching TRBD1. The CDR3 runs to 17 residues. Germline CDR1 reads SGHDN; CDR2 reads FVKESK. V was pared by 4 bases and J by 0 bases, with 11 bases of the junction left unmatched. CDR3 in amino acids: CASSRPGQPAPNYGYTF. The CDR3 DNA is TGTGCCAGCAGCCGACCGGGACAGCCCGCGCCTAACTATGGCTACACCTTC.

The rearrangement joins TRBV7-2 to TRBJ1-2; no clear D gene. V lost 0 bases, J lost 5 bases, and 16 bases lay in between. The CDR3 runs to 16 residues. Germline CDR1 reads SGHTA; CDR2 reads FQGNSA. The CDR3 loop is CASSLARLLNVYGYTF. The DNA for the CDR3 is TGTGCCAGCAGCTTAGCGCGACTTTTGAATGTATATGGCTACACCTTC.

The chain couples TRBV5-1 to TRBJ2-7; 12 nucleotides align to TRBD2. Germline lookup yields CDR1 SGHRS and CDR2 YFSETQ. This CDR3 contains 16 residues. V lost 0 bases, J lost 7 bases, and 8 bases stayed unmatched. In DNA, the CDR3 is TGCGCCAGCAGCTTGGCGTCGACTAGCGGGGGCGAGGAGCAGTACTTC. The encoded protein is CASSLASTSGGEEQYF.

The chain employs TRBV2 and TRBJ2-2; 8 nucleotides match TRBD1. V dropped 4 bases and J dropped 5; count of bases not matched to a gene: 3. Germline CDR1 is SNHLY and CDR2 is FYNNEI. This CDR3 has 14 residues. CDR3 region: CASSVDRVTGELFF. The CDR3 coding sequence is TGTGCCAGCAGTGTGGACAGGGTTACCGGGGAGCTGTTTTTT.

The chain is built from TRBV2 and TRBJ2-5; TRBD1 matches 8 bases. The J call is in doubt because the DNA end fits TRBJ2-7 better. CDR3 length equals 15 residues. From germline, CDR1 is SNHLY and CDR2 FYNNEI. CDR3 amino acids: CASSVDRGDGYEQYF. The CDR3 DNA reads as TGTGCCAGCAGCGTCGACAGGGGAGATGGGTACGAGCAGTACTTC.

The chain links TRBV7-9 to TRBJ2-7; possible D gene TRBD2, 6 bases. The length of the CDR3 is 14 residues. Trimming took 0 bases from V and 5 from J, leaving 11 bases between them. Germline CDR1 SEHNR, CDR2 FQNEAQ (reference sequence). CDR3 amino acids: CASSLAGTLNEQYF. Written as DNA, the CDR3 is TGTGCCAGCAGCTTAGCGGGGACTCTAAACGAGCAGTACTTC.

V gene TRBV5-6 combines with J gene TRBJ1-6; D ambiguous. The CDR3 extends over 14 amino acids. Trimming left V 4 bases short and J 10 bases short, with 15 bases between. Germline V gene sequence: CDR1 SGHDT, CDR2 YYEEEE. In DNA form, the CDR3 reads TGTGCCAGCAGCGCGCTCCTGGAGGGCTCACCCCTCCACTTT. Translated: CASSALLEGSPLHF.

This chain uses TRBV12-5 with TRBJ2-7; D ambiguous. V gave up 2 bases and J gave up 0 bases, with 8 bases separating them. Germline-derived CDR1 and CDR2 are LGHNT and FRNRAP. The CDR3 extends over 14 amino acids. This CDR3 reads CASGLPGISYEQYF. Written as DNA, the CDR3 is TGTGCTAGTGGTTTGCCAGGAATCTCCTACGAGCAGTACTTC.

This chain uses TRBV5-4 with TRBJ2-5, with 12 bases aligning to TRBD1. This CDR3 is 16 amino acids long. Germline assignment: CDR1 SGHNT and CDR2 YYREEE (reference sequence). V was clipped by 4 bases and J by 4 bases; unmatched bases: 8. The CDR3 loop reads CASSRGQGAVGETQYF. The CDR3 region has the DNA TGTGCCAGCAGCAGGGGACAGGGGGCAGTAGGAGAGACCCAGTACTTC.

The CDR3: CASSGGPTGLPWAYEQYF. CDR3 DNA sequence: TGTGCCAGCAGTGGGGGCCCTACAGGCCTACCTTGGGCCTACGAGCAGTACTTC. The gene calls are TRBV6-1 and TRBJ2-5; D may be TRBD1 (5 bases). The DNA end favors TRBJ2-7, so the J call may be wrong. Germline V gives CDR1 MNHNS, CDR2 SASEGT. This CDR3 comprises 18 residues.

The V call is TRBV5-6, the J call TRBJ1-4; TRBD1 matches 11 bases. V shed 3 bases, J shed 2 bases, and the junction held 6 bases outside the gene matches. CDR1 and CDR2 from the germline V gene are SGHDT and YYEEEE. There are 17 residues in the CDR3. The CDR3 sequence: CASSSGTGGRTNEKLFF. The CDR3 region has the DNA TGTGCCAGCAGCTCGGGGACAGGGGGTCGCACTAATGAAAAACTGTTTTTT.

The J gene is TRBJ2-7, the V gene TRBV28; D is possibly TRBD1 (5 bases). The CDR3 runs to 16 residues. Germline CDR1 is MDHEN and CDR2 is SYDVKM. Trimming took 3 bases from V and 0 from J, leaving 15 bases between them. The CDR3 nucleotides read TGTGCCAGCAGTTTGGCTGGCAGGGCTAGCTCCTACGAGCAGTACTTC. It encodes CASSLAGRASSYEQYF.

The chain employs TRBV27 and TRBJ1-4, with TRBD1 as a possible D gene (6 bases). The CDR3 totals 15 residues. Germline V gene lookup returns CDR1 MNHEY and CDR2 SMNVEV (reference sequence). The ends were cut back, 0 bases at V and 7 bases at J, with 12 bases in the middle. The CDR3 loop is CASSLSGTTSEKLFF. CDR3 nucleotide sequence: TGTGCCAGCAGTTTATCAGGGACAACCTCTGAAAAACTGTTTTTT.

The V and J genes are TRBV30 and TRBJ1-4; no definite D call. From germline, CDR1 is GTSNPN and CDR2 SVGIG (reference sequence). V dropped 0 bases and J dropped 8 bases, with 7 bases sitting between them. The CDR3 length is 12 residues. As DNA, the CDR3 is TGTGCCTGGAGTGTACATTGGGAAAAACTGTTTTTT. This codes for CAWSVHWEKLFF.

The rearrangement uses TRBV7-2 and TRBJ2-2; unclear D gene. V was pared by 1 base and J by 4 bases, with 10 bases between. The CDR3 has 15 amino acids. From germline, CDR1 is SGHTA and CDR2 FQGNSA. This chain's CDR3 is CASSLVSRGTGELFF. The CDR3 DNA follows: TGTGCCAGCAGCTTAGTATCGCGAGGCACCGGGGAGCTGTTTTTT.

The chain links TRBV11-2 to TRBJ2-5; TRBD2 might be the D (5 bases). Germline V gene data show CDR1 as SGHAT and CDR2 as FQNNGV. The CDR3 is 16 amino acids. V lost 0 bases to trimming and J lost 5 bases, with 16 bases between them. CDR3 sequence: CASSLDGGGARETQYF. The CDR3 DNA follows: TGTGCCAGCAGCTTAGACGGCGGAGGAGCAAGGGAGACCCAGTACTTC. Using reference TRBV11-2 and TRBJ2-5 for the parts outside the CDR3, the full variable domain is EAGVAQSPRYKIIEKRQSVAFWCNPISGHATLYWYQQILGQGPKLLIQFQNNGVVDDSQLPKDRFSAERLKGVDSTLKIQPAKLEDSAVYLCASSLDGGGARETQYFGPGTRLLVL.

A word on this clone: Other nucleotide sequences from this sample produce the same CDR3. The chain carries TRBV5-1 and TRBJ1-1, with D perhaps matching TRBD1 (5 bases). This CDR3 contains 13 residues. Trimming removed 2 bases at V and 1 base at J, with 6 bases between. CDR1 SGHRS and CDR2 YFSETQ come from the germline V gene. CDR3 DNA: TGCGCCAGCAGCTTCCAGGGGAACACTGAAGCTTTCTTT. Translating it yields CASSFQGNTEAFF.

The V call is TRBV29-1, the J call TRBJ2-2; 14 bases are a match to TRBD2. Germline CDR1 is SQVTM and CDR2 is ANQGSEA. CDR3 length: 19 residues. Trimming took 5 bases from V and 6 from J; bases not matched to a gene: 17. This chain's CDR3 is CSVNLIRTSGGPGSGELFF. The CDR3 DNA sequence: TGCAGCGTTAATCTTATCAGGACTAGCGGGGGGCCGGGCTCCGGGGAGCTGTTTTTT.

The rearrangement links TRBV7-9 to TRBJ2-5; tentatively, D is TRBD2 (7 bases). Germline values: CDR1 SEHNR, CDR2 FQNEAQ (reference sequence). V lost 5 bases and J 3 bases, leaving 16 bases between the germline ends. The CDR3 is 15 amino acids. The CDR3 here is CASSPQGGGKETQYF. The CDR3 DNA reads TGTGCCAGCAGCCCACAGGGAGGGGGGAAAGAGACCCAGTACTTC.